The T cell receptor (beta chain) described here comes from a study of early T cells in non-severe SARS-CoV-2 infection. Study details: Whole-blood bulk RNA, unsorted, was sequenced, and chains were unpaired. General observations from the study: Reliance on VDJdb matching favored anti-spike CD8 responses; private and CD4 specificities were missed.

In the library, individual cDNA molecules carried attached unique molecular identifiers. Each CDR3 protein gets one entry after TCRdb re-called the 5' RACE reads with MiXCR. The repertoire holds fewer than 40,000 distinct CDR3 sequences, more than 4% seen once, with approximately 6.3% in the top ten. At least ten counts were recorded for this clonotype. Its target is unknown. This CDR3 is 13 amino acids long. Trimming took 10 bases from V and 2 from J, leaving 11 bases between them. Germline CDR1 and CDR2: MNHEY and SVGEGT. The sequenced sample consisted of whole blood. V is TRBV6-2 or TRBV6-3 and J is TRBJ2-2; weak D call: TRBD1 (5 bases). This sequence was found in an adult who was a healthcare worker with PCR-confirmed SARS-CoV-2 infection or an uninfected control (not recorded which). The CDR3: CATSQGNTGELFF. In DNA form, the CDR3 reads TGTGCCACCTCGCAGGGAAACACCGGGGAGCTGTTTTTT.